The T cell receptor (beta chain) under discussion was sequenced for a study of T cells after yellow fever vaccination (dated by TCRdb to between 2017 and 2020). Broadly, across the study: The SMART-Seq v4 Ultra Low Input RNA kit was used to prepare libraries from fractions with low cell numbers. Two healthy male donors, one aged 18 to 30 and one aged 30 to 40 years, made up the cohort. Bulk PBMC replicates and cell subsets were isolated from blood drawn at multiple timepoints before and after both primary and secondary immunization. To follow T-cell clones before and after primary and booster YFV17D yellow fever vaccination, bulk TCR alpha and beta repertoires were sequenced over time. Study-wide conclusions, independent of this receptor: Because abundant contaminating clonotypes from the bulk population could be contained in FACS-sorted repertoires, computational filtering was required. The secondary T-cell response was weaker than the primary response but faster, peaking on day 5 instead of day 15. After the booster, most clones that had expanded after primary vaccination were detected again (roughly 95% of CD4 and 88% of CD8), suggesting broad maintenance of memory. A small fraction of clonotypes showed up in both the CD4 and CD8 compartments, probably as a result of convergent recombination. Because only a couple of donors were included in the study, the extent to which the findings can be generalized is limited.

The listed sequencing device is Illumina NovaSeq 6000. TCR cDNA was synthesized by 5'RACE template switching, which introduced a universal primer site and unique molecular identifiers. cDNA synthesis was primed from both the TCR alpha and TCR beta constant segments. Libraries were amplified in two PCR steps, with sample barcodes and sequencing adapters added in the second step. Sequencing of libraries was done on Illumina HiSeq 2500 (2x100 bp) or NovaSeq (2x150 bp). The original pipeline was this. Reads were demultiplexed and collapsed into UMI consensus sequences with MIGEC, and V(D)J alignment was performed with MiXCR. Vaccine-responding clonotypes were defined with edgeR using replicate PBMC samples, requiring FDR below 0.01 and a log2 fold change above 5 up to day 15. Bulk clonotypes were assigned CD4 or CD8 identity according to which sequenced CD4 or CD8 repertoire held them at higher abundance. TCRdb applied fastp at Q25 and MiXCR to the public reads, then kept only in-frame beta chains. Every CDR3 protein is listed once, alongside the most common genes and DNA of its rows. TCRdb assigned the V and J calls; the authors' analysis was not used. This sample comprises about 430,000 distinct CDR3 sequences, roughly a sixth of them detected only once. Over 15% of the sample goes to the ten largest clones.

As to this clonotype: Its antigen is still unknown. Base quality data are lacking; no much larger clone is found one base away.

The treatment or condition label corresponds to: live attenuated yellow fever vaccine strain. At each blood-draw timepoint, two biological replicates of bulk PBMCs were collected. A standard Ficoll-Paque protocol was used to isolate PBMCs from peripheral blood. TriZol was used to extract RNA from bulk PBMCs, from CD4 and CD8 fractions, and from dextramer-positive and dextramer-negative fractions. From the germline V gene, CDR1 is SQVTM and CDR2 is ANQGSEA. Spanning cysteine to phenylalanine, the CDR3 consists of 14 amino acids. Of the read, only the CDR3 DNA is kept; its 42 bases are in frame from base 1. V gives up 6 bases and J gives up 6 bases, and the segment between their germline ends measures 20 bases.

The rearranged segments are TRBV29-1 and TRBJ1-2; TRBD1 is perhaps the D gene, given 6 matching bases. The starting material was PBMCs, obtained before the yellow fever booster vaccination. This clonotype was obtained from a young man who received the YFV17D yellow fever vaccine. The sequenced DNA: TGCAGCGTCCCGATCGGGGCAGGGACAAATGGCTACACCTTC. Its translation reads: CSVPIGAGTNGYTF.